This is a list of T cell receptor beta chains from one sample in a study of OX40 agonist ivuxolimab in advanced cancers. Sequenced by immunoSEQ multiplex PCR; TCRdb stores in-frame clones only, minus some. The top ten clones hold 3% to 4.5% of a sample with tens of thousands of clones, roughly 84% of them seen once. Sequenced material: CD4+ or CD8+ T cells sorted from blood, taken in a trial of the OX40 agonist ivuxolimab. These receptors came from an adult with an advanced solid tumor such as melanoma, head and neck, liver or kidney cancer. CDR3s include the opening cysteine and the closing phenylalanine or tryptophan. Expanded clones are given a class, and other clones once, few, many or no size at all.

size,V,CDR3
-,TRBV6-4,CASSSIGGRYGYTF
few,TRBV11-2,CASSVAGAQETQYF
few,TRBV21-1,CASSKEDSGANVLTF
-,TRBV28,CASSRPGMVWFF
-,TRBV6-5,CASSYAQEYYEQYF
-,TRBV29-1,CSVGIVPYEQFF
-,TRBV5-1,CASSLGLSDYGYTF
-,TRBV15,CATSRPSGRADTGELFF
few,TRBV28,CASSFTSGREQFF
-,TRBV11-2,CASSNYNEQFF
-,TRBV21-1,CASSKRDDLDSLTQPQHF
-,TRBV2,CASSGTAAISGANVLTF
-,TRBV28,CASSPPDRESGGYTF
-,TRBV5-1,CASSLAGSGGGTEAFF
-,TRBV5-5,CASSSYYRLGATNYGYTF
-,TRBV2,CASQKGPYEQYF
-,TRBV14,CASSPGLAGGIDTQYF
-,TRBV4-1,CASSRLQGVGNQPQHF
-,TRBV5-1,CASSPLRGSYEQYF